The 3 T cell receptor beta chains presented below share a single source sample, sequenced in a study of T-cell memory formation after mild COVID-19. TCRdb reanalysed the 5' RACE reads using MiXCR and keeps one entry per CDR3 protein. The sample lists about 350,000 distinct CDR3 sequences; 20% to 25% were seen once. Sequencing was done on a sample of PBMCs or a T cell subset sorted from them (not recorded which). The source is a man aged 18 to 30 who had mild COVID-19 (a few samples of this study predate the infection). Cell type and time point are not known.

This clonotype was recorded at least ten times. CDR3 region: CASSPTSDNEQFF. The CDR3 bases are TGTGCCAGCAGTCCGACTAGCGACAATGAGCAGTTCTTC. J is TRBJ2-1 and V is TRBV6-4; 8 positions agree with TRBD2. The length of the CDR3 is 13 residues. Trimming removed 5 bases from V and 5 bases from J; junction bases left unmatched: 2. Germline CDR1 is MRHNA and CDR2 is SNTAGT.

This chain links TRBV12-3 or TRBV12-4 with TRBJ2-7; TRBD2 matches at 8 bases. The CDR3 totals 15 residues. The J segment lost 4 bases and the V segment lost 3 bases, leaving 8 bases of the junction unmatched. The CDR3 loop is CASSLPHSGVYEQYF. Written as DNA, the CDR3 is TGTGCCAGCAGTTTGCCCCATAGCGGGGTTTACGAGCAGTACTTC.

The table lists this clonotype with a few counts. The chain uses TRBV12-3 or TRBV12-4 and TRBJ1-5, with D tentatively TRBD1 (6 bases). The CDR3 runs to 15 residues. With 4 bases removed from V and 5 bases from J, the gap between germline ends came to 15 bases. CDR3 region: CASSYTRTADQPQHF. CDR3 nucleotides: TGTGCCAGCAGTTATACCCGGACAGCTGATCAGCCCCAGCATTTT.